This is a list of T cell receptor beta chains from one sample in a study of Ad26.COV2.S vaccination and SARS-CoV-2 variants. Sequencing was performed with immunoSEQ multiplex PCR; in TCRdb, only in-frame clones are kept and a portion is missing. The sample records more than 300,000 clones, roughly 90% being singletons. Sequences were derived from peripheral blood, sampled in a trial of Ad26.COV2.S vaccine versus placebo. The receptors derive from a person aged 18-60 years who received the Ad26.COV2.S COVID-19 vaccine or a placebo. CDR3s include the opening cysteine and the closing phenylalanine or tryptophan. The D gene is left open where the match is weak. The size entry is marked missing in some rows and otherwise reads once, few, many or a size class.

CDR3nt: TGTGCCAGCAGCTTGGGAGGAAACTATGGCTACACCTTC; CDR3aa: CASSLGGNYGYTF; len: 13; v_gene: TRBV7-9; abundance: .; d_gene: .; j_gene: TRBJ1-2
CDR3nt: TGCAGCGTTGAGATGGGGGATGGCTACACCTTC; CDR3aa: CSVEMGDGYTF; len: 11; v_gene: TRBV29-1; abundance: .; d_gene: .; j_gene: TRBJ1-2
CDR3nt: TGTGCCAGCAGTGATTATATTCTGTACGGGGAGCTGTTTTTT; CDR3aa: CASSDYILYGELFF; len: 14; v_gene: TRBV2; abundance: .; d_gene: .; j_gene: TRBJ2-2
CDR3nt: TGTGCCAGCTCACCCCAGACAGGGTCTAATTCACCCCTCCACTTT; CDR3aa: CASSPQTGSNSPLHF; len: 15; v_gene: TRBV18; abundance: few; d_gene: TRBD1; j_gene: TRBJ1-6
CDR3nt: TGCAGTGCTAGAAGTGAGCTGGAAGCTTTCTTT; CDR3aa: CSARSELEAFF; len: 11; v_gene: TRBV20-1; abundance: .; d_gene: .; j_gene: TRBJ1-1
CDR3nt: TGTGCCAGCAGCCGAAGGTCGACTAGCGATGAGCAGTTCTTC; CDR3aa: CASSRRSTSDEQFF; len: 14; v_gene: TRBV11-3; abundance: .; d_gene: TRBD2; j_gene: TRBJ2-1
CDR3nt: TGTGCCAGCAGCGAGGGACAGGCGGGTGGCTACACCTTC; CDR3aa: CASSEGQAGGYTF; len: 13; v_gene: TRBV7-2; abundance: .; d_gene: TRBD1; j_gene: TRBJ1-2
CDR3nt: TGTGCCAGCAGCAAAGGGGGGGACACTGAAGCTTTCTTT; CDR3aa: CASSKGGDTEAFF; len: 13; v_gene: TRBV21-1; abundance: .; d_gene: .; j_gene: TRBJ1-1
CDR3nt: TGTGCCAGTAGTAGCGGCAGGGTGGCTGAAGCTTTCTTT; CDR3aa: CASSSGRVAEAFF; len: 13; v_gene: TRBV19; abundance: .; d_gene: .; j_gene: TRBJ1-1
CDR3nt: TGTGCCAGCAGTTACCCGAGCGGGGCGAGCTCCTACGAGCAGTACTTC; CDR3aa: CASSYPSGASSYEQYF; len: 16; v_gene: TRBV6-2/TRBV6-3; abundance: once; d_gene: TRBD2; j_gene: TRBJ2-7
CDR3nt: TGCGCCAGCAGCTTGGGGGCAGGGGGCAACATGGATACGCAGTATTTT; CDR3aa: CASSLGAGGNMDTQYF; len: 16; v_gene: TRBV5-1; abundance: .; d_gene: TRBD1; j_gene: TRBJ2-3
CDR3nt: TGTGCCAGCAGCTCGGACCGACGGATCTACACCTTC; CDR3aa: CASSSDRRIYTF; len: 12; v_gene: TRBV7-9; abundance: .; d_gene: .; j_gene: TRBJ1-2
CDR3nt: TGTGCCAGCACCTTAAATTTGTGGTGGCTTCTAAAGGACACCGGGGAGCTGTTTTTT; CDR3aa: CASTLNLWWLLKDTGELFF; len: 19; v_gene: TRBV11-3; abundance: .; d_gene: .; j_gene: TRBJ2-2
CDR3nt: TGTGCCAGCAGTGAACTTGGGCAGGGAAGTTCACCCCTCCACTTT; CDR3aa: CASSELGQGSSPLHF; len: 15; v_gene: TRBV6-1; abundance: .; d_gene: .; j_gene: TRBJ1-6
CDR3nt: TGTGCCAGCAGCCCCCCGACAGCGGGGAAAGAGACCCAGTACTTC; CDR3aa: CASSPPTAGKETQYF; len: 15; v_gene: TRBV7-9; abundance: .; d_gene: TRBD2; j_gene: TRBJ2-5
CDR3nt: TGTGCCAGCAGTTCTCTAGGTGCTAATGAAAAACTGTTTTTT; CDR3aa: CASSSLGANEKLFF; len: 14; v_gene: TRBV27; abundance: .; d_gene: .; j_gene: TRBJ1-4
CDR3nt: TGTGCCAGCTCAGACGGACAGGGCTCTGGAAACACCATATATTTT; CDR3aa: CASSDGQGSGNTIYF; len: 15; v_gene: TRBV18; abundance: .; d_gene: TRBD1; j_gene: TRBJ1-3
CDR3nt: TGCAGTGCTAGTTGGGGACGAGAGACCCAGTACTTC; CDR3aa: CSASWGRETQYF; len: 12; v_gene: TRBV20-1; abundance: .; d_gene: .; j_gene: TRBJ2-5
CDR3nt: TGCGCCAGCAGCCAAGGCACTAACGGTGAGCAGTTCTTC; CDR3aa: CASSQGTNGEQFF; len: 13; v_gene: TRBV4-1; abundance: once; d_gene: .; j_gene: TRBJ2-1
CDR3nt: TGTGCCAGCAGCAGACGTGAGGATCGGCCCCAGCATTTT; CDR3aa: CASSRREDRPQHF; len: 13; v_gene: TRBV5-5; abundance: .; d_gene: .; j_gene: TRBJ1-5
CDR3nt: TGTGCCAGCAGCCCGGGACAGGTTACCTACGAGCAGTACTTC; CDR3aa: CASSPGQVTYEQYF; len: 14; v_gene: TRBV7-9; abundance: once; d_gene: TRBD1; j_gene: TRBJ2-7
CDR3nt: TGTGCCAGCAGCTTAGATCAACAGGGATGGAATGAGCAGTTCTTC; CDR3aa: CASSLDQQGWNEQFF; len: 15; v_gene: TRBV11-2; abundance: .; d_gene: .; j_gene: TRBJ2-1
CDR3nt: TGTGCCAGCAGTCCCCACAGGGGAGGGACCGGGGAGCTGTTTTTT; CDR3aa: CASSPHRGGTGELFF; len: 15; v_gene: TRBV7-2; abundance: .; d_gene: .; j_gene: TRBJ2-2
CDR3nt: TGTGCCAGCAGCCAAGATTGGGGCAACACTGAAGCTTTCTTT; CDR3aa: CASSQDWGNTEAFF; len: 14; v_gene: TRBV4-2; abundance: .; d_gene: .; j_gene: TRBJ1-1
CDR3nt: TGTGCCAGCAGCTTCCCCCCCCAGCCCCTGGGGGTTTGGAATGAGCAGTTCTTC; CDR3aa: CASSFPPQPLGVWNEQFF; len: 18; v_gene: TRBV7-9; abundance: .; d_gene: .; j_gene: TRBJ2-1
CDR3nt: TGTGCCAGCAGCTTGGCAAGTCACGGGGAGCTGTTTTTT; CDR3aa: CASSLASHGELFF; len: 13; v_gene: TRBV5-5; abundance: .; d_gene: .; j_gene: TRBJ2-2
CDR3nt: TGTGCCAGCAGTTTCCTTCGTTCGGGGAACACTGAAGCTTTCTTT; CDR3aa: CASSFLRSGNTEAFF; len: 15; v_gene: TRBV6-2/TRBV6-3; abundance: once; d_gene: .; j_gene: TRBJ1-1
CDR3nt: TGTGCCACCAGCGGCCCGGAGGGTCAGCCCCAGCATTTT; CDR3aa: CATSGPEGQPQHF; len: 13; v_gene: TRBV24-1; abundance: .; d_gene: .; j_gene: TRBJ1-5
CDR3nt: TGCGCCAGCAGCTTGGGAGGGGGCCCGGGTACGAACACTGAAGCTTTCTTT; CDR3aa: CASSLGGGPGTNTEAFF; len: 17; v_gene: TRBV5-1; abundance: once; d_gene: TRBD1; j_gene: TRBJ1-1
CDR3nt: TGTGCCAGCAGTTATAGGACAGGGGGCGAGTTTGGCTACACCTTC; CDR3aa: CASSYRTGGEFGYTF; len: 15; v_gene: TRBV6-2/TRBV6-3; abundance: .; d_gene: TRBD1; j_gene: TRBJ1-2
CDR3nt: TGCGCCAGCAGGATCGGGACTACGGGTAATGAGCAGTTCTTC; CDR3aa: CASRIGTTGNEQFF; len: 14; v_gene: TRBV4-1; abundance: .; d_gene: TRBD2; j_gene: TRBJ2-1
CDR3nt: TGTGCCAGCAGCCGACATGTGGGGCGCTCGTTCACAGATACGCAGTATTTT; CDR3aa: CASSRHVGRSFTDTQYF; len: 17; v_gene: TRBV14; abundance: .; d_gene: .; j_gene: TRBJ2-3
CDR3nt: TGTGCCATCAGTGAGGTCGGACCTGAAGCTTTCTTT; CDR3aa: CAISEVGPEAFF; len: 12; v_gene: TRBV10-3; abundance: .; d_gene: .; j_gene: TRBJ1-1
CDR3nt: TGTGCCAGTAGGGCGGGACTAGCGGGCCTGGGGAATACGCAGTATTTT; CDR3aa: CASRAGLAGLGNTQYF; len: 16; v_gene: TRBV19; abundance: .; d_gene: TRBD2; j_gene: TRBJ2-3
CDR3nt: TGTGCCAGCAGCGTCTCGGGCAGCCTCACAGATACGCAGTATTTT; CDR3aa: CASSVSGSLTDTQYF; len: 15; v_gene: TRBV5-5; abundance: .; d_gene: .; j_gene: TRBJ2-3
CDR3nt: TGTGCCAGCAGACTAGCGGGAGGCGGCACAGATACGCAGTATTTT; CDR3aa: CASRLAGGGTDTQYF; len: 15; v_gene: TRBV6-5; abundance: .; d_gene: TRBD2; j_gene: TRBJ2-3
CDR3nt: TGTGCCAGCAGCTCTACCTCCCTGAGGACATTTCGGGCAGGAAGCCTAGGAGAGACCCAGTACTTC; CDR3aa: CASSSTSLRTFRAGSLGETQYF; len: 22; v_gene: TRBV7-3; abundance: .; d_gene: .; j_gene: TRBJ2-5
CDR3nt: TGTGCCAGCAGCTGGGACAGGCTACGGACAGATACGCAGTATTTT; CDR3aa: CASSWDRLRTDTQYF; len: 15; v_gene: TRBV7-8; abundance: .; d_gene: TRBD1; j_gene: TRBJ2-3
CDR3nt: TGTGCCAGCAGTCATCAACGACAGGCTTCTTCCCTCTATGGCTACACCTTC; CDR3aa: CASSHQRQASSLYGYTF; len: 17; v_gene: TRBV6-6; abundance: .; d_gene: .; j_gene: TRBJ1-2
CDR3nt: TGTGCCAGCAGTGAAGTGGGGGTAGCTGGAAACACCATATATTTT; CDR3aa: CASSEVGVAGNTIYF; len: 15; v_gene: TRBV6-1; abundance: medium-sized; d_gene: .; j_gene: TRBJ1-3
CDR3nt: TGCGCCAGCAGCTTCCGAGGCAATGAAAAACTGTTTTTT; CDR3aa: CASSFRGNEKLFF; len: 13; v_gene: TRBV5-1; abundance: .; d_gene: .; j_gene: TRBJ1-4
CDR3nt: TGTGCCAGCAGCATACTAGCGGGCTTCCATGAGCAGTTCTTC; CDR3aa: CASSILAGFHEQFF; len: 14; v_gene: TRBV11-2; abundance: .; d_gene: TRBD2; j_gene: TRBJ2-1
CDR3nt: TGTGCCAGCAGCCAAGAGGGCCACACTGAAGCTTTCTTT; CDR3aa: CASSQEGHTEAFF; len: 13; v_gene: TRBV3-1/TRBV3-2; abundance: .; d_gene: .; j_gene: TRBJ1-1
CDR3nt: TGTGCCAGCAGGGGGACCGGGGGGTCAACCTACGAGCAGTACTTC; CDR3aa: CASRGTGGSTYEQYF; len: 15; v_gene: TRBV2; abundance: .; d_gene: TRBD2; j_gene: TRBJ2-7
CDR3nt: TGTGCCAGCAGTTACTTGGATAGGCTCCAAGAGACCCAGTACTTC; CDR3aa: CASSYLDRLQETQYF; len: 15; v_gene: TRBV6-6; abundance: .; d_gene: .; j_gene: TRBJ2-5
CDR3nt: TGTGCCAGCAGCTTGGGACAGGCCTATGGCTACACCTTC; CDR3aa: CASSLGQAYGYTF; len: 13; v_gene: TRBV11-1; abundance: .; d_gene: TRBD1; j_gene: TRBJ1-2
CDR3nt: TGTGCCAGCAGTGGAGCGTTCCTCAATGAAAAACTGTTTTTT; CDR3aa: CASSGAFLNEKLFF; len: 14; v_gene: TRBV2; abundance: .; d_gene: .; j_gene: TRBJ1-4
CDR3nt: TGTGCCAGCAGCGCCTATGGACAGGGGGCGGGTACTGAAGCTTTCTTT; CDR3aa: CASSAYGQGAGTEAFF; len: 16; v_gene: TRBV9; abundance: .; d_gene: TRBD1; j_gene: TRBJ1-1
CDR3nt: TGTGCCAGCAGCTTAGCCCGGACGGGTTACGAGCAGTACTTC; CDR3aa: CASSLARTGYEQYF; len: 14; v_gene: TRBV7-2; abundance: .; d_gene: .; j_gene: TRBJ2-7
CDR3nt: TGTGCCAGCAGCCAAGAGATGGGGGATGGCTACACCTTC; CDR3aa: CASSQEMGDGYTF; len: 13; v_gene: TRBV3-1/TRBV3-2; abundance: .; d_gene: .; j_gene: TRBJ1-2
CDR3nt: TGTGCCAGCAGCCCTAAGTGGGACGTGCCTGGCTACACCTTC; CDR3aa: CASSPKWDVPGYTF; len: 14; v_gene: TRBV7-2; abundance: .; d_gene: .; j_gene: TRBJ1-2
CDR3nt: TGTGCCAGCAGCCCGGGTCCCGGGAACACCATATATTTT; CDR3aa: CASSPGPGNTIYF; len: 13; v_gene: TRBV7-2; abundance: .; d_gene: .; j_gene: TRBJ1-3
CDR3nt: TGCGCCAGCAGCTCCGGGGGTAACTATGGCTACACCTTC; CDR3aa: CASSSGGNYGYTF; len: 13; v_gene: TRBV5-1; abundance: .; d_gene: .; j_gene: TRBJ1-2
CDR3nt: TGTGCCAGCAGCTCGGGACTGCCGGATGAGCAGTTCTTC; CDR3aa: CASSSGLPDEQFF; len: 13; v_gene: TRBV13; abundance: .; d_gene: .; j_gene: TRBJ2-1
CDR3nt: TGCGCCAGCAGCCCCATTGGGGCTGGGGCCAACGTCCTGACTTTC; CDR3aa: CASSPIGAGANVLTF; len: 15; v_gene: TRBV5-1; abundance: few; d_gene: .; j_gene: TRBJ2-6
CDR3nt: TGTGCCAGTAGTAAGGGGGCGCGGGAGACTGAAGCTTTCTTT; CDR3aa: CASSKGARETEAFF; len: 14; v_gene: TRBV19; abundance: .; d_gene: TRBD1; j_gene: TRBJ1-1
CDR3nt: TGTGCCAGCAGTTCCGGACAGGGGGCCGGTCTTCTTGAAGCTTTCTTT; CDR3aa: CASSSGQGAGLLEAFF; len: 16; v_gene: TRBV6-5; abundance: .; d_gene: TRBD1; j_gene: TRBJ1-1
CDR3nt: TGTGCCAGCAGCCAACGACTAGCGGCGTTCACAGATACGCAGTATTTT; CDR3aa: CASSQRLAAFTDTQYF; len: 16; v_gene: TRBV7-8; abundance: .; d_gene: TRBD2; j_gene: TRBJ2-3
CDR3nt: TGTGCCAGTAGTGAAACAGGGGACCAGCCCCAGCATTTT; CDR3aa: CASSETGDQPQHF; len: 13; v_gene: TRBV19; abundance: .; d_gene: TRBD1; j_gene: TRBJ1-5